Listed here is a single T cell receptor beta chain. The antigen is undetermined. Germline V gives CDR1 MNHEY, CDR2 SVGAGI. Losses at the gene ends were 6 bases for V and 1 base for J; bases not matched to a gene: 6. This CDR3 has 15 amino acids. The data belong to a study of T cell responses to AZD1222 COVID-19 vaccine. Study conclusions and caveats: Reportedly, close to half of spike-specific TCRs are directed against unmutated variant regions. Clonal diversity was possibly underestimated, and white British individuals and females predominated among donors. CD4 TCRs associated with vaccination spanned spike, dominating at 160-218 and 743-854. Seropositive status at baseline applied to only a handful of AZD1222 recipients.

Produced via immunoSEQ multiplex PCR; TCRdb's table is partial and in-frame only. Of approximately 100,000 clones listed, about 91% are singletons. The source was peripheral blood, collected on day 0 of AZD1222 vaccination. The clonotype was recovered from an adult in good health. The chain recombines TRBV6-5 with TRBJ1-1; the match to TRBD1 covers 9 bases. CDR3 sequence reads: CASRKQGAGNTEAFF. As DNA, the CDR3 is TGTGCCAGCAGGAAACAGGGGGCGGGGAACACTGAAGCTTTCTTT.